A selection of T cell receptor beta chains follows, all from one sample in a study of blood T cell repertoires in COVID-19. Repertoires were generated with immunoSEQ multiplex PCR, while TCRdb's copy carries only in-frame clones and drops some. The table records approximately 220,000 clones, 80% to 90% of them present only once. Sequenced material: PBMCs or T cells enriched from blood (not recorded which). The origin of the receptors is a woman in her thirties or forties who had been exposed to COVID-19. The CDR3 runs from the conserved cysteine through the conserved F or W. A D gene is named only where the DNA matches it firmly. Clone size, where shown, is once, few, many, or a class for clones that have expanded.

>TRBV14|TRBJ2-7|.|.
CASSQVEGQGEQYF
TGTGCCAGCAGCCAAGTAGAGGGGCAGGGGGAGCAGTACTTC
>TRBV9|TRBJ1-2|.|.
CASSVGGGTGFNYGYTF
TGTGCCAGCAGCGTAGGTGGAGGGACCGGTTTTAACTATGGCTACACCTTC
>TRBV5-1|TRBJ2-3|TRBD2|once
CASSRGLAGTDTQYF
TGCGCCAGCAGCCGGGGACTAGCGGGCACAGATACGCAGTATTTT
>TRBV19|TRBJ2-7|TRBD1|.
CASSVGTGMDYEQYF
TGTGCCAGTAGTGTGGGGACAGGGATGGACTACGAGCAGTACTTC
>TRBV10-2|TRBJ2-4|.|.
CASSESSTVRKNIQYF
TGCGCCAGCAGTGAGTCATCGACAGTTCGCAAAAACATTCAGTACTTC
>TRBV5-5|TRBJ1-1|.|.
CASSWTVNTEAFF
TGTGCCAGCAGCTGGACAGTGAACACTGAAGCTTTCTTT
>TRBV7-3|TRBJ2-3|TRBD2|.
CASSSTSGRGDTQYF
TGTGCCAGCAGCTCCACTAGCGGGAGAGGAGATACGCAGTATTTT
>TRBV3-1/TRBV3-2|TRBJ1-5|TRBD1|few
CASSQDATGANQPQHF
TGTGCCAGCAGCCAAGATGCCACAGGGGCCAATCAGCCCCAGCATTTT
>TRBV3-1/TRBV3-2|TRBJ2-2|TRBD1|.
CASSLQGAQTGELFF
TGTGCCAGCAGCCTACAGGGGGCGCAAACCGGGGAGCTGTTTTTT
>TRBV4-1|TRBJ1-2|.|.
CASSQGAGLKGYTF
TGCGCCAGCAGCCAAGGTGCGGGCTTGAAGGGCTACACCTTC
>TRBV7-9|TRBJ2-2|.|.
CASSPEGAVPTVELFF
TGTGCCAGCAGCCCGGAGGGGGCAGTACCCACGGTGGAGCTGTTTTTT
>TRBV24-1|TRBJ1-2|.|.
CATSDPWLNYGYTF
TGTGCCACCAGTGACCCCTGGCTGAACTATGGCTACACCTTC
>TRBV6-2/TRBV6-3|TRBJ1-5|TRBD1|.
CASSTGDQPQHF
TGTGCCAGCAGCACAGGGGATCAGCCCCAGCATTTT
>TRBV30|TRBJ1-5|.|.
CAWSVGGGNQPQHF
TGTGCCTGGAGTGTAGGCGGGGGCAATCAGCCCCAGCATTTT
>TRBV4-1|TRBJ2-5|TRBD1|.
CASSQDRTGGETQYF
TGCGCCAGCAGCCAAGACCGGACAGGGGGGGAGACCCAGTACTTC